The 2 T cell receptor beta chains given below trace back to one sample, sequenced in a study of CD8+ T cells in alopecia areata. Extracted RNA was reverse transcribed into cDNA, the sequencing template. Clones were read by immunoSEQ multiplex PCR, and TCRdb kept only the in-frame ones, dropping some. The sample consists of 150,000 to 250,000 clones, 58% of them appearing once. The sample's treatment: oral pan-JAK inhibitor, 5-10 mg twice daily. The source material was CD4+ T cells sorted from blood, sampled at week 24, from a patient treated with tofacitinib. The receptors were gathered from a human donor with alopecia areata.

Concerning this clone itself: Other nucleotide sequences in the sample specify the same CDR3. The chain combines TRBV2 with TRBJ1-2, with D uncertain. V lost 2 bases and J 0 bases, leaving 4 bases between the germline ends. This CDR3 is 13 amino acids long. Germline V gene data show CDR1 as SNHLY and CDR2 as FYNNEI. The CDR3: CASSETPNYGYTF. CDR3 nucleotide sequence: TGTGCCAGCAGTGAAACTCCTAACTATGGCTACACCTTC.

This clone was recorded a few times. The chain couples TRBV5-4 to TRBJ1-2; D gene uncertain. Germline V gene data show CDR1 as SGHNT and CDR2 as YYREEE (reference sequence). This CDR3 contains 13 residues. The V gene lost 0 bases and the J gene lost 6 bases, with 9 bases spanning the gap. CDR3 protein: CASSLGGLDGYTF. The CDR3 DNA sequence: TGTGCCAGCAGCTTGGGTGGTTTGGATGGCTACACCTTC.